The 31 T cell receptor beta chains given below trace back to one sample, sequenced in a study of blood T cell repertoires in COVID-19 (dated by TCRdb to about 2020). Library creation used the immunoSEQ multiplex PCR assay. In its TCRdb copy, this immuneACCESS table keeps in-frame sequences only and misses some clones. Where compared with another copy, unresolved V genes explain less than half of these, and the others have no known cause. The sample table lists some 270,000 clones, about nine tenths of them with a count of one. The top ten hold 2.2% of the sample. The sample comprised peripheral blood. The receptors stem from a man over 45 with acute or convalescent COVID-19.

This chain links TRBV11-2 with TRBJ1-2; D is ambiguous. The CDR3 extends over 14 amino acids. Trimming removed 5 bases at V and 0 bases at J, with 10 bases between. Germline loops: CDR1 SGHAT, CDR2 FQNNGV. CDR3 protein: CASSPQTTNYGYTF. CDR3 nucleotides: TGTGCCAGCAGCCCCCAAACAACTAACTATGGCTACACCTTC.

The genes are TRBV30 and TRBJ2-3; tentative D call: TRBD2 (6 bases). V lost 2 bases and J 6 bases, leaving 9 bases between the germline ends. This CDR3 spans 12 amino acids. Germline CDR1 and CDR2: GTSNPN and SVGIG (reference sequence). CDR3 sequence reads: CAWSLAGDTQYF. Written as DNA, the CDR3 is TGTGCCTGGAGTCTGGCGGGGGATACGCAGTATTTT. Complete variable domain (other parts from reference TRBV30 and TRBJ2-3): SQTIHQWPATLVQPVGSPLSLECTVEGTSNPNLYWYRQAAGRGLQLLFYSVGIGQISSEVPQNLSASRPQDRQFILSSKKLLLSDSGFYLCAWSLAGDTQYFGPGTRLTVL.

The CDR3 sequence: CASSQVKDRGNSPLHF. DNA of the CDR3: TGCGCCAGCAGCCAAGTAAAAGACAGGGGGAATTCACCCCTCCACTTT. The chain combines TRBV4-1 with TRBJ1-6; TRBD1 matches 9 bases. Germline V gene lookup returns CDR1 MGHRA and CDR2 YSYEKL. The CDR3 is 16 residues long. Trimming took 1 base from V and 7 from J; bases not matched to a gene: 5.

V usage is TRBV3-1 (or the pseudogene TRBV3-2) and J usage is TRBJ1-1; a possible D gene is TRBD1 (6 bases). The germline CDR1 and CDR2 sequences are LGHDT and YNNKEL (reference sequence). The CDR3 extends over 17 amino acids. Trimming stripped 2 bases from V and 1 base from J, with 17 bases between. This chain's CDR3 is CASSQRGGGSGNTEAFF. Here the CDR3 DNA reads TGTGCCAGCAGCCAAAGAGGGGGTGGGTCCGGGAACACTGAAGCTTTCTTT.

The chain employs TRBV2 and TRBJ2-5; no reliable D call. V lost 0 bases and J 3 bases, leaving 8 bases between the germline ends. Germline CDR1 reads SNHLY; CDR2 reads FYNNEI. The CDR3 totals 14 residues. CDR3 amino acids: CASSEANREETQYF. As DNA, the CDR3 is TGTGCCAGCAGTGAAGCGAACCGAGAAGAGACCCAGTACTTC.

The chain combines TRBV2 with TRBJ1-5, with 8 bases lining up with TRBD1. This CDR3 comprises 14 residues. CDR1 is SNHLY and CDR2 is FYNNEI in the germline V gene. Unmatched junction bases numbered 3, after V lost 6 bases and J lost 2 bases. CDR3 residues: CASRWGQGNQPQHF. The CDR3 DNA reads as TGTGCCAGCAGGTGGGGACAGGGCAATCAGCCCCAGCATTTT.

The rearrangement joins TRBV7-9 to TRBJ2-7, with 7 positions matching TRBD1. The CDR3 length is 12 residues. The V segment lost 5 bases and the J segment 4 bases; nucleotides outside the gene matches: 2. CDR1 and CDR2 (germline): SEHNR, FQNEAQ (reference sequence). The CDR3 nucleotides read TGTGCCAGCAGCCCGACAGGGTACGAGCAGTACTTC. It translates to CASSPTGYEQYF. The full variable domain, its missing parts supplied by reference TRBV7-9 and TRBJ2-7, is DTGVSQNPRHKITKRGQNVTFRCDPISEHNRLYWYRQTLGQGPEFLTYFQNEAQLEKSRLLSDRFSAERPKGSFSTLEIQRTEQGDSAMYLCASSPTGYEQYFGPGTRLTVT.

The chain joins TRBV18 to TRBJ1-1, with D maybe TRBD1 (6 bases). The V end was cut by 3 bases, the J end by 3 bases, with 14 bases between. The CDR3 is 15 residues long. Per germline, CDR1 KGHSH and CDR2 LQKENI. CDR3 amino acids: CASSPLEGGDTEAFF. CDR3 in DNA: TGTGCCAGCTCACCGCTAGAGGGGGGGGACACTGAAGCTTTCTTT.

V and J are TRBV19 and TRBJ1-5; D not resolved. Trimming left V 3 bases short and J 1 base short, with 10 bases between. Germline V lookup: CDR1 LNHDA, CDR2 SQIVND (reference sequence). CDR3 length: 15 amino acids. CDR3 sequence (DNA): TGTGCCAGTAGTATTAGCCTGGCGAGCAATCAGCCCCAGCATTTT. The encoded protein is CASSISLASNQPQHF. The variable domain in full, completed from reference TRBV19 and TRBJ1-5, reads DGGITQSPKYLFRKEGQNVTLSCEQNLNHDAMYWYRQDPGQGLRLIYYSQIVNDFQKGDIAEGYSVSREKKESFPLTVTSAQKNPTAFYLCASSISLASNQPQHFGDGTRLSIL.

The J gene is TRBJ2-1, the V gene TRBV4-1, with 10 nucleotides matching TRBD2. From germline, CDR1 is MGHRA and CDR2 YSYEKL. J gave up 5 bases and V 2 bases, and 3 bases lay outside the gene matches. The CDR3 has 15 residues. The CDR3 region has the DNA TGCGCCAGCAGCCAAATCAGCGGGGGGGACAATGAGCAGTTCTTC. This gives the protein CASSQISGGDNEQFF.

This chain joins TRBV5-1 and TRBJ2-7; D not resolved. The ends were cut back, 4 bases at V and 0 bases at J, with 5 bases in the middle. The CDR3 is 12 residues long. Germline V lookup: CDR1 SGHRS, CDR2 YFSETQ. CDR3 DNA: TGCGCCAGCAGCCTACCCTCCTACGAGCAGTACTTC. Protein sequence: CASSLPSYEQYF.

V gene TRBV6-6 combines with J gene TRBJ1-6; TRBD1 aligns across 11 bases. Germline assignment: CDR1 MNHNY and CDR2 SVGAGI (reference sequence). The CDR3 has 15 amino acids. The J segment lost 9 bases and the V segment lost 6 bases, leaving 7 bases of the junction unmatched. For the CDR3, the DNA is TGTGCCAGCAGCATAACCGGGACAGGGGGTTCACCCCTCCACTTT. It translates to CASSITGTGGSPLHF.

This chain links TRBV19 with TRBJ2-1; 9 nucleotides agree with TRBD1. The trim removed 5 bases at V and 2 bases at J, leaving 10 bases unmatched. Germline V gives CDR1 LNHDA, CDR2 SQIVND (reference sequence). This CDR3 region has 17 residues. The CDR3 bases are TGTGCCAGTAGTCTGGGACAGGGTCGGGGGGCCTACAATGAGCAGTTCTTC. The encoded protein is CASSLGQGRGAYNEQFF.

The rearrangement uses TRBV30 and TRBJ2-3; 10 nucleotides align to TRBD2. The ends lost 2 bases at V and 0 bases at J; junction bases unmatched: 5. Germline V gene lookup returns CDR1 GTSNPN and CDR2 SVGIG (reference sequence). The CDR3 runs to 16 residues. The CDR3 nucleotides read TGTGCCTGGAGTCCCCCGACTAGCGGGAGCACAGATACGCAGTATTTT. Translating gives CAWSPPTSGSTDTQYF.

The V gene is TRBV9, the J gene TRBJ2-2; D possibly corresponds to TRBD2 (5 bases). With 0 bases removed from V and 6 bases from J, the gap between germline ends came to 12 bases. Germline CDR1 and CDR2: SGDLS and YYNGEE. The CDR3 contains 15 residues. DNA for the CDR3: TGTGCCAGCAGCGTAGGCATAGCCGGGGCCGGGGAGCTGTTTTTT. Amino acid sequence: CASSVGIAGAGELFF. Full variable domain (missing parts from reference TRBV9 and TRBJ2-2): DSGVTQTPKHLITATGQRVTLRCSPRSGDLSVYWYQQSLDQGLQFLIQYYNGEERAKGNILERFSAQQFPDLHSELNLSSLELGDSALYFCASSVGIAGAGELFFGEGSRLTVL.

The gene calls are TRBV12-3 or TRBV12-4 and TRBJ1-2; tentatively, D is TRBD1 (5 bases). Trimming removed 5 bases from V and 4 bases from J, with 8 bases in between. The CDR3 has 12 residues. The CDR3 region is CASSGGVYGYTF. CDR3 DNA sequence: TGTGCCAGCAGTGGGGGGGTCTATGGCTACACCTTC.

The chain uses TRBV15 and TRBJ1-3, with 7 bases aligning to TRBD1. Germline CDR1 is LNHNV and CDR2 is YYDKDF (reference sequence). Trimming removed 8 bases from V and 6 bases from J; junction bases left unmatched: 10. The CDR3 sequence is 14 residues long. The CDR3 sequence is CATADRDPANTIYF. DNA for the CDR3: TGTGCCACCGCCGACAGGGACCCGGCAAACACCATATATTTT.

V is TRBV19 and J is TRBJ1-4; D is perhaps TRBD1 (5 bases). Germline CDR1 reads LNHDA; CDR2 reads SQIVND (reference sequence). V was cut by 5 bases and J by 7 bases, with 14 bases left in between. The CDR3 runs to 14 residues. The CDR3 is CASSSGPGGEKLFF. The CDR3 nucleotides read TGTGCCAGTAGTTCGGGCCCGGGGGGTGAAAAACTGTTTTTT.

In this sample, this clone turned up once. The J gene is TRBJ1-1, the V gene TRBV7-9, with D possibly matching TRBD1 (5 bases). CDR1 SEHNR and CDR2 FQNEAQ come from the germline V gene (reference sequence). The CDR3 sequence is 14 residues long. V lost 4 bases and J lost 5, with 14 bases in between. The DNA for the CDR3 is TGTGCCAGCAGCTCTGGACAATCTGAGACTGAAGCTTTCTTT. It yields the protein CASSSGQSETEAFF. Complete variable domain (other parts from reference TRBV7-9 and TRBJ1-1): DTGVSQNPRHKITKRGQNVTFRCDPISEHNRLYWYRQTLGQGPEFLTYFQNEAQLEKSRLLSDRFSAERPKGSFSTLEIQRTEQGDSAMYLCASSSGQSETEAFFGQGTRLTVV.

The V and J genes are TRBV4-1 and TRBJ2-5, with 8 bases matching TRBD2. This CDR3 has 16 residues. Germline V gene lookup returns CDR1 MGHRA and CDR2 YSYEKL. V lost 3 bases, J lost 2 bases, and 8 bases stayed unmatched. The CDR3 sequence is CASSHKTSETQETQYF. In DNA, the CDR3 is TGCGCCAGCAGCCATAAGACTAGCGAGACACAAGAGACCCAGTACTTC.

This clone has a single count. This chain uses TRBV5-1 with TRBJ2-6; D perhaps matches TRBD1 (6 bases). The V end lost 3 bases, the J end lost 4 bases, and 29 bases lay between the germline ends. CDR1 is SGHRS and CDR2 is YFSETQ in the germline V gene. CDR3 length equals 21 residues. As DNA, the CDR3 is TGCGCCAGCAGCTCGTATCCCAGTACCACAGGGCTCCTGGGGGGGGCCAACGTCCTGACTTTC. Its translation is CASSSYPSTTGLLGGANVLTF.

The chain employs TRBV3-1 (or the pseudogene TRBV3-2) and TRBJ1-1; a weak D match, TRBD1 (6 bases). From germline, CDR1 is LGHDT and CDR2 YNNKEL (reference sequence). Trimming pared 4 bases from V and 5 bases from J, leaving 14 bases between. The CDR3 extends over 14 amino acids. Here the CDR3 reads CASSPQGRRTEAFF. For the CDR3, the DNA is TGTGCCAGCAGCCCCCAGGGGCGGCGAACTGAAGCTTTCTTT.

The chain recombines TRBV18 with TRBJ1-2; no reliable D call. Germline V gives CDR1 KGHSH, CDR2 LQKENI. Trimming took 3 bases from V and 6 from J, leaving 11 bases between them. The CDR3 loop spans 13 amino acids. CDR3 amino acids: CASSPTNADGYTF. The CDR3 DNA is TGTGCCAGCTCACCGACGAATGCGGATGGCTACACCTTC. The variable domain in full, completed from reference TRBV18 and TRBJ1-2, reads NAGVMQNPRHLVRRRGQEARLRCSPMKGHSHVYWYRQLPEEGLKFMVYLQKENIIDESGMPKERFSAEFPKEGPSILRIQQVVRGDSAAYFCASSPTNADGYTFGSGTRLTVV.

The chain combines TRBV7-2 with TRBJ2-1, with 11 bases lining up with TRBD2. This CDR3 region has 16 residues. V gave up 5 bases and J gave up 1 base; unmatched junction bases: 4. From germline, CDR1 is SGHTA and CDR2 FQGNSA. CDR3 DNA sequence: TGTGCCAGCAGCCCGCGACTAGCGGGGTCCTACAATGAGCAGTTCTTC. Protein sequence: CASSPRLAGSYNEQFF.

The chain links TRBV11-2 to TRBJ1-2; 9 bases map to TRBD1. The CDR3 runs 15 residues. Germline loops: CDR1 SGHAT, CDR2 FQNNGV. After removal of 4 bases from V and 8 bases from J, the junction contained 11 bases not matched to a gene. The CDR3 spells CASSSNRDRAKGYTF. CDR3 bases: TGTGCCAGCAGCTCAAACCGGGACAGGGCCAAAGGCTACACCTTC.

As to this clone: An end of the junction differs from the germline gene, which may be a read error. The chain combines TRBV5-1 with TRBJ2-7; D perhaps matches TRBD1 (5 bases). The CDR3 extends over 14 amino acids. Germline CDR1 and CDR2: SGHRS and YFSETQ. The CDR3 protein is CASSLGQTSDEQYF. The CDR3 DNA follows: TGCGCCAGCAGCTTGGGACAGACCTCCGACGAGCAGTACTTC.

The CDR3 nucleotides read TGTGCCAGCAGCCCTCCCGGGGACAGTTTCAATTATAATTCACCCCTCCACTTT. It codes for CASSPPGDSFNYNSPLHF. The V and J genes are TRBV11-2 and TRBJ1-6; TRBD1 aligns across 7 bases. CDR1 SGHAT and CDR2 FQNNGV come from the germline V gene. Trimming took 5 bases from V and 4 from J; bases not matched to a gene: 14. The CDR3 is made up of 18 amino acids. Looking up the rest from reference TRBV11-2 and TRBJ1-6 gives the full variable domain: EAGVAQSPRYKIIEKRQSVAFWCNPISGHATLYWYQQILGQGPKLLIQFQNNGVVDDSQLPKDRFSAERLKGVDSTLKIQPAKLEDSAVYLCASSPPGDSFNYNSPLHFGNGTRLTVT.

The chain uses TRBV6-5 and TRBJ1-1; 7 nucleotides match TRBD1. J gave up 10 bases and V 5 bases, and 10 bases lay outside the gene matches. This CDR3 contains 13 residues. Germline CDR1 is MNHEY and CDR2 is SVGAGI. In nucleotides, the CDR3 is TGTGCCAGCAGTCCTTACAGGGGCTGGGGAGCTTTCTTT. As protein: CASSPYRGWGAFF.

CDR3 DNA: TGTGCCAGTAGTTACAGAATCCAAGAGACCCAGTACTTC. This codes for CASSYRIQETQYF. The genes are TRBV19 and TRBJ2-5; unclear D gene. V was pared by 5 bases and J by 1 base, with 8 bases between. Germline V lookup: CDR1 LNHDA, CDR2 SQIVND (reference sequence). CDR3 length: 13 residues.

This chain joins TRBV15 and TRBJ2-5, with a possible D match to TRBD1 (7 bases). The CDR3 is 15 amino acids. Looked up from germline, CDR1 is LNHNV and CDR2 is YYDKDF (reference sequence). The V end lost 0 bases, the J end lost 5 bases, and 13 bases lay between the germline ends. CDR3 protein: CATSRDRQGGETQYF. The CDR3 DNA follows: TGTGCCACCAGCAGAGATCGACAGGGAGGCGAGACCCAGTACTTC.

The V and J genes are TRBV4-1 and TRBJ2-7; a possible D gene is TRBD1 (6 bases). Germline V lookup: CDR1 MGHRA, CDR2 YSYEKL. The CDR3 has 15 residues. V gave up 0 bases and J gave up 1 base, with 10 bases separating them. The CDR3 reads CASSQDRTESYEQYF. The CDR3 coding sequence is TGCGCCAGCAGCCAAGATCGGACAGAGTCCTACGAGCAGTACTTC.